A single sample gave rise to the 9 T cell receptor beta chains below, sequenced in a study of T cell repertoires in cytomegalovirus infection. Their cognate antigens are unknown. TCRdb re-called the reads with MiXCR, one entry per CDR3 protein. The sample includes under 300,000 distinct CDR3 sequences, approximately 22% seen only once; the top ten take under 25%. This specimen was cultured PBMCs, taken from culture after CMV antigen stimulation. The receptors here all came from a human donor in good health (CMV status not recorded). Some clones in this sample may be carry-over from other donors' samples.

This clonotype was counted a few times. The CDR3 DNA sequence: TGTGCCAGCAGCCCTAGGACAGCCGACAATGAGCAGTTCTTC. Encoded protein: CASSPRTADNEQFF. This rearrangement joins TRBV27 to TRBJ2-1, with a weak D call TRBD1 (6 bases). Trimming took off 6 bases at V and 5 bases at J, with 14 bases between the two ends. The CDR3 loop spans 14 amino acids. Looked up from germline, CDR1 is MNHEY and CDR2 is SMNVEV (reference sequence).

This chain connects TRBV14 to TRBJ2-1; 11 nucleotides align to TRBD2. This CDR3 contains 16 residues. CDR1 SGHDN and CDR2 FVKESK come from the germline V gene. V shed 4 bases and J 12 bases; nucleotides not matched to a gene: 14. The CDR3 coding sequence is TGTGCCAGCAGCCCTCTCTTGGACTTAGCGGGAGGGCGGCAGTTCTTC. Translated: CASSPLLDLAGGRQFF.

J is TRBJ2-3 and V is TRBV7-2, with TRBD2 as a possible D gene (6 bases). The germline V gene encodes CDR1 SGHTA and CDR2 FQGNSA. The CDR3 length is 15 residues. The V and J ends lost 7 bases and 4 bases respectively, with 18 bases between them. CDR3 nucleotides: TGTGCCAGCACACGGGGAGGTACTTACGCAGATACGCAGTATTTT. Protein: CASTRGGTYADTQYF.

The chain is built from TRBV7-3 and TRBJ2-1; 9 bases map to TRBD2. The germline gives CDR1 SGHTA, CDR2 FQGTGA. V shed 3 bases and J 3 bases; nucleotides not matched to a gene: 3. The CDR3 extends over 15 amino acids. CDR3 nucleotide sequence: TGTGCCAGCAGCTTCGATAGCGGGAGCTACAATGAGCAGTTCTTC. It yields the protein CASSFDSGSYNEQFF.

This chain connects TRBV12-3 or TRBV12-4 to TRBJ1-1, with D perhaps matching TRBD1 (6 bases). V was clipped by 2 bases and J by 4 bases, with 11 bases between them. The CDR3 is made up of 14 amino acids. The CDR3: CASSLLGASTEAFF. CDR3 nucleotide sequence: TGTGCCAGCAGTTTACTGGGGGCGAGCACTGAAGCTTTCTTT.

J is TRBJ2-3 and V is TRBV7-6; D unresolved. This CDR3 spans 14 amino acids. CDR1 is SGHVS, CDR2 FNYEAQ, per germline. With 2 bases removed from V and 2 bases from J, the gap between germline ends came to 8 bases. CDR3 protein: CASSLQLFTDTQYF. For the CDR3, the DNA is TGTGCCAGCAGCTTACAACTGTTCACAGATACGCAGTATTTT. The complete variable domain, with remaining parts taken from reference TRBV7-6 and TRBJ2-3, reads GAGVSQSPRYKVTKRGQDVALRCDPISGHVSLYWYRQALGQGPEFLTYFNYEAQQDKSGLPNDRFSAERPEGSISTLTIQRTEQRDSAMYRCASSLQLFTDTQYFGPGTRLTVL.

This chain connects TRBV24-1 to TRBJ2-3, with 8 bases aligning to TRBD1. The CDR3 runs 16 residues. Per the germline V gene, CDR1 is KGHDR and CDR2 is SFDVKD. V shed 5 bases and J 1 base; nucleotides not matched to a gene: 7. CDR3 in DNA: TGTGCCACCAGTGCTCCCGGACAGGGACGCACAGATACGCAGTATTTT. It is translated as CATSAPGQGRTDTQYF.

The chain couples TRBV6-6 to TRBJ2-7; either TRBD1 or TRBD2 may fit D (6 bases each). The CDR3 covers 12 residues. The germline V and J ends were trimmed by 6 bases and 2 bases, with 8 bases remaining between them. The germline V gene has CDR1 MNHNY and CDR2 SVGAGI (reference sequence). CDR3 region: CASRGGPYEQYF. The CDR3 DNA sequence: TGTGCCAGCAGAGGGGGGCCCTACGAGCAGTACTTC.

V is TRBV5-4 and J is TRBJ1-1; 8 bases are a match to TRBD1. The V segment lost 2 bases and the J segment 6 bases; nucleotides outside the gene matches: 6. Germline assignment: CDR1 SGHNT and CDR2 YYREEE (reference sequence). The CDR3 contains 14 residues. CDR3 residues: CASSLPSTGAEAFF. CDR3 in DNA: TGTGCCAGCAGCTTACCTTCGACAGGGGCTGAAGCTTTCTTT.